These 31 T cell receptor beta chains were sequenced from one sample in a study of T cell clonality in common variable immunodeficiency. Study findings and constraints: In common variable immunodeficiency, TCR beta chains reportedly carried fewer deletions and N-nucleotide insertions.

Sequencing was performed with immunoSEQ multiplex PCR; in TCRdb, only in-frame clones are kept and a portion is missing. Recorded here are roughly 9,900 clones, none singletons. For these receptors, no antigen is known. The sequencing sample was made of peripheral blood mononuclear cells. The receptors stem from a human donor with common variable immunodeficiency.

Comments on this clone: The CDR3 end lies 3 residues beyond the end of the read and is filled in from the germline J gene. The rearrangement joins TRBV18 to TRBJ1-5, with 7 bases aligning to TRBD1. Germline V CDR1 and CDR2: KGHSH, LQKENI. The CDR3 sequence is 16 residues long. V was clipped by 0 bases and J by 9 bases; unmatched bases: 11. CDR3 region: CASSPPGTDLPGPQHF. The part of the CDR3 DNA that was read is TGTGCCAGCTCACCACCGGGGACAGATCTACCAGGGCCC.

Notes on this clone: The CDR3 goes on 3 residues after the read ends, and that part is filled in from the germline J gene. This chain links TRBV2 with TRBJ2-7; 10 bases map to TRBD2. Germline V lookup: CDR1 SNHLY, CDR2 FYNNEI. The CDR3 covers 14 residues. Unmatched junction bases numbered 7, after V lost 8 bases and J lost 3 bases. The CDR3 reads CASATSGILYEQYF. The part of the CDR3 DNA that was read is TGTGCCAGCGCTACTAGCGGGATACTCTACGAG.

This clone has only a few counts. Read coverage stops 3 residues before the CDR3 terminus; the germline J gene supplies the remainder. The chain links TRBV7-3 to TRBJ2-1; 12 bases are a match to TRBD2. The CDR3 contains 16 residues. The germline gives CDR1 SGHTA, CDR2 FQGTGA. V was clipped by 5 bases and J by 5 bases; unmatched bases: 7. CDR3 in amino acids: CASSARTSGTNNEQFF. The CDR3 DNA, read in part, is TGTGCCAGCAGCGCCAGGACTAGCGGGACCAACAATGAG.

In this sample, this clone turned up a few times. The sequence runs out 3 residues before the end of the CDR3; the remainder is reconstructed from the germline J gene. The chain joins TRBV5-1 to TRBJ2-7, with 8 bases that match TRBD2. The CDR3 spans 16 residues. V was clipped by 0 bases and J by 0 bases; unmatched bases: 5. Germline V gene data show CDR1 as SGHRS and CDR2 as YFSETQ. Incomplete CDR3 DNA: TGCGCCAGCAGCTTGGGCCTCGGGGGGGGCTCCTACGAG. Translation: CASSLGLGGGSYE. The full CDR3 protein is CASSLGLGGGSYEQYF.

Here the CDR3 reads CAWSDRGNQPQHF. The part of the CDR3 DNA that was read is TGTGCCTGGAGTGACAGGGGCAATCAGCCC. This chain links TRBV30 with TRBJ1-5, with a possible D match to TRBD1 (6 bases). The sequence runs out 3 residues before the end of the CDR3; the remainder is reconstructed from the germline J gene. V lost 1 base and J lost 2, with 6 bases in between. Germline CDR1 and CDR2: GTSNPN and SVGIG (reference sequence). This CDR3 spans 13 amino acids.

This clone was recorded many times. The read terminates 3 residues ahead of where the CDR3 ends, so the germline J gene completes it. The chain has TRBV5-1 and TRBJ1-4, with 7 bases that match TRBD1. Germline CDR1 reads SGHRS; CDR2 reads YFSETQ. The CDR3 is 14 amino acids. Unmatched junction bases numbered 4, after V lost 4 bases and J lost 4 bases. The DNA read from the CDR3 is TGCGCCAGCAGCGCCGGGACAGATAATGAAAAA. It translates to CASSAGTDNEK. The whole CDR3 region reads CASSAGTDNEKLFF.

This clone was seen a handful of times. The CDR3 end lies 3 residues beyond the end of the read and is filled in from the germline J gene. The chain uses TRBV2 and TRBJ2-7; D is perhaps TRBD2 (6 bases). Trimming cost V 2 bases and J 6 bases, with 8 bases left between them. This CDR3 region has 12 residues. CDR1 and CDR2 (germline): SNHLY, FYNNEI. The CDR3 loop is CASSELAREQYF. The covered CDR3 bases are TGTGCCAGCAGTGAACTAGCGCGCGAG. The full variable domain, in which reference TRBV2 and TRBJ2-7 provide the parts outside the CDR3, is EPEVTQTPSHQVTQMGQEVILRCVPISNHLYFYWYRQILGQKVEFLVSFYNNEISEKSEIFDDQFSVERPDGSNFTLKIRSTKLEDSAMYFCASSELAREQYFGPGTRLTVT.

Concerning this clone: The read comes to an end 3 residues before the CDR3 does, leaving the germline J gene to fill in the end. The V gene is TRBV7-9, the J gene TRBJ2-5, with 8 positions matching TRBD2. The J segment lost 5 bases and the V segment lost 2 bases, leaving 7 bases of the junction unmatched. This CDR3 spans 15 amino acids. Germline-derived CDR1 and CDR2 are SEHNR and FQNEAQ (reference sequence). The part of the CDR3 DNA that was read is TGTGCCAGCAGCTTACTAACTAGCGGCCAGGAGACC. Translated, it gives CASSLLTSGQET. The entire CDR3 protein reads CASSLLTSGQETQYF.

The DNA read from the CDR3 is TGTGCCAGCAGTAGTCGGACTCGAACCCTCTACAATGAG. This encodes CASSSRTRTLYNE. The whole CDR3 is CASSSRTRTLYNEQFF. The rearrangement uses TRBV2 and TRBJ2-1, with a tentative D call TRBD2 (5 bases). The CDR3 is cut off 3 residues early in the read; its end comes from the germline J gene. The V end was cut by 5 bases, the J end by 3 bases, with 17 bases between. This CDR3 comprises 16 residues. CDR1 and CDR2 (germline): SNHLY, FYNNEI.

Only a few counts were recorded for this clone. The sequence runs out 3 residues before the end of the CDR3; the remainder is reconstructed from the germline J gene. The rearrangement joins TRBV5-1 to TRBJ2-1, with TRBD2 as a possible D gene (6 bases). CDR1 and CDR2 from the germline V gene are SGHRS and YFSETQ. V was clipped by 4 bases and J by 4 bases, with 15 bases between them. The CDR3 runs 15 residues. CDR3 bases read: TGCGCCAGCAGCGCGGCCGGACTAACTTACAATGAG. This sequence encodes CASSAAGLTYNE. The whole CDR3 is CASSAAGLTYNEQFF.

By sample fraction, this clone is medium-sized. The missing CDR3 end, 3 residues past where the read stops, is filled in from the germline J gene. This chain uses TRBV7-3 with TRBJ1-2, with D uncertain. The CDR3 sequence is 16 residues long. The germline CDR1 and CDR2 sequences are SGHTA and FQGTGA. The germline V and J ends were trimmed by 0 bases and 0 bases, with 11 bases remaining between them. Incomplete CDR3 DNA: TGTGCCAGCAGCTTAACTCATCAGGATTCTAACTATGGC. This gives the protein CASSLTHQDSNYG. The full CDR3 protein is CASSLTHQDSNYGYTF. Full variable domain (remainder filled in from reference TRBV7-3 and TRBJ1-2): GAGVSQTPSNKVTEKGKYVELRCDPISGHTALYWYRQSLGQGPEFLIYFQGTGAADDSGLPNDRFFAVRPEGSVSTLKIQRTERGDSAVYLCASSLTHQDSNYGYTFGSGTRLTVV.

This clone was counted a few times. The CDR3 bases that were read are TGTGCCAGCAGCTTGGCGGGGGCAGAGACC. Translation: CASSLAGAET. The whole CDR3 reads CASSLAGAETQYF. The chain has TRBV7-6 and TRBJ2-5, with D perhaps TRBD2 (7 bases). The read is 3 residues too short to cover the CDR3 end, so that end is filled in from the germline J gene. Trimming stripped 3 bases from V and 4 bases from J, with 9 bases between. From germline, CDR1 is SGHVS and CDR2 FNYEAQ. The CDR3 covers 13 residues.

As regards this clone: The read ends 3 residues shy of where the CDR3 ends; the end is completed using the germline J gene. The chain has TRBV19 and TRBJ2-2; TRBD2 aligns across 9 bases. This CDR3 region has 15 residues. CDR1 is LNHDA and CDR2 is SQIVND in the germline V gene (reference sequence). Trimming removed 3 bases from V and 4 bases from J; junction bases left unmatched: 3. Here the CDR3 reads CASSITTSGTGELFF. The sequenced CDR3 bases are TGTGCCAGTAGTATCACGACTAGCGGCACCGGGGAG.

Note on this clone: The read falls 3 residues short of the CDR3 end, and the missing part is taken from the germline J gene. V and J are TRBV7-6 and TRBJ2-5; 8 bases align to TRBD2. The CDR3 spans 16 residues. Germline V gene data show CDR1 as SGHVS and CDR2 as FNYEAQ. V gave up 0 bases and J gave up 4 bases; unmatched junction bases: 7. The DNA read from the CDR3 is TGTGCCAGCAGCTTAGCGGCCAGCGGGAGTCCAGAGACC. It yields the protein CASSLAASGSPET. The entire CDR3 protein reads CASSLAASGSPETQYF. The variable domain in full, with the rest retrieved from reference TRBV7-6 and TRBJ2-5, is GAGVSQSPRYKVTKRGQDVALRCDPISGHVSLYWYRQALGQGPEFLTYFNYEAQQDKSGLPNDRFSAERPEGSISTLTIQRTEQRDSAMYRCASSLAASGSPETQYFGPGTRLLVL.

There are a few counts of this clone. The CDR3 end is not reached by the read, which stops 3 residues before it; the germline J gene fills it in. This sequence joins TRBV19 and TRBJ1-4; D gene ambiguous. Germline lookup yields CDR1 LNHDA and CDR2 SQIVND (reference sequence). Trimming pared 3 bases from V and 0 bases from J, leaving 8 bases between. The CDR3 is made up of 15 amino acids. The sequenced CDR3 bases are TGTGCCAGTAGTATTCTTGGCTCAACTAATGAAAAA. This translates into CASSILGSTNEK. The entire CDR3 is CASSILGSTNEKLFF.

The sample holds a few counts of this clone. At one end the junction does not follow the germline gene, possibly because of a read error. Read sequence stops 3 residues before the CDR3 end, and the germline J gene provides the missing end. This chain joins TRBV7-7 and TRBJ2-5, with TRBD2 as a possible D gene (5 bases). The CDR3 runs to 13 residues. Germline CDR1 is SSHAT and CDR2 is FNYEAQ (reference sequence). Partial CDR3 DNA: TGTGCTAGCAGCCCCGAGCGGACAGAGACC. It codes for CASSPERTET. From start to end, the CDR3 is CASSPERTETQYF.

Details on this clone: The observed sequence ends 3 residues before the CDR3 terminus, with the missing tail filled in from the germline J gene. V gene TRBV7-9 combines with J gene TRBJ2-3, with D tentatively TRBD2 (5 bases). V was pared by 4 bases and J by 6 bases, with 8 bases between. The CDR3 is 12 amino acids. Germline V gives CDR1 SEHNR, CDR2 FQNEAQ (reference sequence). CDR3: CASSSRTDTQYF. The covered CDR3 bases are TGTGCCAGCAGCTCCCGGACTGATACG. Full variable domain (missing parts from reference TRBV7-9 and TRBJ2-3): DTGVSQNPRHKITKRGQNVTFRCDPISEHNRLYWYRQTLGQGPEFLTYFQNEAQLEKSRLLSDRFSAERPKGSFSTLEIQRTEQGDSAMYLCASSSRTDTQYFGPGTRLTVL.

This clone was found a few times. With the read ending 3 residues before the CDR3 end, the germline J gene is used to fill in that end. This chain joins TRBV11-3 and TRBJ2-7; 7 nucleotides match TRBD1. CDR1 is SGHNT and CDR2 is YENEEA in the germline V gene. V shed 1 base, J shed 0 bases, and the junction held 3 bases outside the gene matches. The length of the CDR3 is 15 residues. The CDR3 reads CASSLAGTASYEQYF. The DNA read from the CDR3 is TGTGCCAGCAGCTTAGCCGGGACAGCCTCCTACGAG.

A few counts support this clone. The DNA ends 3 residues before the CDR3 does, and the rest of the CDR3 is filled in from the germline J gene. This chain uses TRBV30 with TRBJ1-4, with D unresolved. This CDR3 comprises 13 residues. Trimming shortened V by 3 bases and J by 6 bases, and 11 bases separated the two germline ends. Germline-derived CDR1 and CDR2 are GTSNPN and SVGIG (reference sequence). CDR3 in amino acids: CAWRLRGDEKLFF. The part of the CDR3 DNA that was read is TGTGCCTGGAGACTCCGCGGCGATGAAAAA.

In regard to this clone: Coverage ceases 3 residues before the CDR3 finishes, and the germline J gene fills in the end. The V and J genes are TRBV30 and TRBJ1-1; a weak D match, TRBD1 (5 bases). CDR1 and CDR2 (germline): GTSNPN, SVGIG (reference sequence). This CDR3 has 13 residues. The CDR3 sequence is CAWTQNRPPEAFF. The DNA read from the CDR3 is TGTGCCTGGACTCAAAACAGGCCGCCCGAG.

CDR3 DNA (partial): TGTGCCAGCAGCCCTGCGACAGGACCCTACGAG. Residues: CASSPATGPYE. The CDR3 as a whole reads CASSPATGPYEQYF. The chain combines TRBV7-9 with TRBJ2-7; TRBD1 might be the D (6 bases). The read ends 3 residues before the CDR3 terminus; that terminus is restored from the germline J gene. Per germline, CDR1 SEHNR and CDR2 FQNEAQ (reference sequence). Trimming took off 5 bases at V and 2 bases at J, with 13 bases between the two ends. The CDR3 contains 14 residues.

This clone has only a few counts. The read falls 3 residues short of the CDR3 end, and the missing part is taken from the germline J gene. This chain links TRBV6-2 or TRBV6-3 with TRBJ1-6; 7 positions agree with TRBD1. Trimming cost V 8 bases and J 10 bases; bases outside gene matches: 11. In germline, CDR1 is MNHEY, CDR2 SVGEGT. CDR3 size: 14 residues. This CDR3 is CASRKTGDRSPLHF. The CDR3 DNA, read in part, is TGTGCCAGCCGTAAAACAGGGGATCGGTCACCC.

The table lists this clone with a few counts. The sequence runs out 3 residues before the end of the CDR3; the remainder is reconstructed from the germline J gene. The chain is built from TRBV7-2 and TRBJ2-7, with D uncertain. This CDR3 region has 14 residues. V lost 3 bases, J lost 6 bases, and 15 bases lay in between. The germline gives CDR1 SGHTA, CDR2 FQGNSA. The chain's CDR3 is CASSFQPRVSEQYF. The CDR3 DNA, read in part, is TGTGCCAGCAGCTTCCAGCCACGGGTCTCCGAG.

For this clone: The read falls 3 residues short of the CDR3 end, and the missing part is taken from the germline J gene. This sequence joins TRBV19 and TRBJ2-5; D is possibly TRBD2 (6 bases). V was clipped by 3 bases and J by 7 bases, with 12 bases between them. CDR3 length: 13 residues. Germline loops: CDR1 LNHDA, CDR2 SQIVND (reference sequence). CDR3 region: CASSIGGSVTQYF. Incomplete CDR3 DNA: TGTGCCAGTAGTATTGGGGGGAGTGTGACC.

This clone has at least ten counts. The CDR3 end falls 3 residues outside the read, so it is completed with the germline J gene. V is TRBV5-1 and J is TRBJ1-1; 8 bases align to TRBD1. The CDR3 runs to 14 residues. Trimming cost V 2 bases and J 5 bases; bases outside gene matches: 5. Per the germline V gene, CDR1 is SGHRS and CDR2 is YFSETQ. The part of the CDR3 DNA that was read is TGCGCCAGCAGCTTACAGGGGGATGGGACTGAA. Amino acid sequence: CASSLQGDGTE. The entire CDR3 is CASSLQGDGTEAFF.

Notes on this clone: The read is 3 residues too short to cover the CDR3 end, so that end is filled in from the germline J gene. The J gene is TRBJ2-1, the V gene TRBV20-1, with D possibly TRBD2 on 6 matching bases. Germline V gene data show CDR1 as DFQATT and CDR2 as SNEGSKA (reference sequence). This CDR3 spans 12 amino acids. V was shortened by 5 bases and J by 7 bases, with 12 bases between the two germline ends. CDR3 region: CSALLAINEQFF. The sequenced part of the CDR3 DNA is TGCAGTGCTCTGCTAGCGATTAATGAG.

In its sample, this clone was seen a few times. The sequenced fragment ends 3 residues before the CDR3 boundary, so the rest is inferred from the germline J gene. The rearrangement joins TRBV18 to TRBJ2-1; 9 bases agree with TRBD2. The V gene's germline CDR1 is KGHSH and CDR2 LQKENI. V gave up 3 bases and J gave up 6 bases; unmatched junction bases: 9. CDR3 length: 16 amino acids. The CDR3 bases that were read are TGTGCCAGCTCACCCGCGGTGGGTAGCGGGAGCAATGAG. Translated: CASSPAVGSGSNE. The CDR3 in its entirety is CASSPAVGSGSNEQFF.

This clone was found a few times. The CDR3 goes on 3 residues after the read ends, and that part is filled in from the germline J gene. The genes are TRBV7-8 and TRBJ2-7; 13 nucleotides align to TRBD2. The CDR3 loop spans 17 amino acids. Germline V gene sequence: CDR1 SGHVS, CDR2 FQNEAQ. V trimming: 5 bases; J trimming: 3 bases; junction bases outside the gene matches: 10. This CDR3 reads CASSQSTGTSGVYEQYF. The DNA read from the CDR3 is TGTGCCAGCAGCCAGAGCACCGGGACTAGCGGGGTCTACGAG.

Remarks on this clone: The missing CDR3 end, 3 residues past where the read stops, is filled in from the germline J gene. The chain couples TRBV7-6 to TRBJ1-4; tentatively, D is TRBD1 (5 bases). Germline V gene data show CDR1 as SGHVS and CDR2 as FNYEAQ. Trimming stripped 6 bases from V and 6 bases from J, with 20 bases between. This CDR3 has 16 residues. The part of the CDR3 DNA that was read is TGTGCCAGCAGTCCCGGTAGGGGAAGATCCGATGAAAAA. It is translated as CASSPGRGRSDEK. The complete CDR3 reads CASSPGRGRSDEKLFF.

Notes on this clone: The read ends 3 residues before the CDR3 terminus; that terminus is restored from the germline J gene. J is TRBJ1-2 and V is TRBV5-6, with 9 bases fitting TRBD1. V was clipped by 2 bases and J by 1 base; unmatched bases: 3. Germline CDR1 and CDR2: SGHDT and YYEEEE. The CDR3 length is 15 residues. The CDR3 bases that were read are TGTGCCAGCAGCTTATGGACAGGGGTTAACTATGGC. Its translation: CASSLWTGVNYG. The whole CDR3 is CASSLWTGVNYGYTF.

With respect to this clone: From the germline J gene comes the end of the CDR3, since the read stops 3 residues before it. V and J are TRBV30 and TRBJ2-2, with TRBD2 matching over 11 bases. This CDR3 is 21 amino acids long. Germline-derived CDR1 and CDR2 are GTSNPN and SVGIG (reference sequence). V lost 1 base and J lost 3; bases outside the gene matches: 19. CDR3 region: CAWSGFPGDASGRKDTGELFF. The sequenced part of the CDR3 DNA is TGTGCCTGGAGTGGCTTCCCCGGGGACGCTAGCGGGAGGAAGGACACCGGGGAG.